This T cell receptor beta chain appears in the sequencing data of a study of patients and donors after allogeneic stem cell transplantation. Using its own MiXCR run on the RT-PCR reads, TCRdb lists one record per CDR3 protein. The sample yields 200,000 to 250,000 distinct CDR3 sequences, 11% to 15% seen once. Germline V gene data show CDR1 as KGHDR and CDR2 as SFDVKD. Losses at the gene ends were 9 bases for V and 3 bases for J; bases not matched to a gene: 4. The CDR3 has 13 residues. Sequencing was done on a sample of blood, either unsorted or a sorted T cell fraction (not recorded which). The clonotype was recovered from a human donor who was either an allogeneic HSCT recipient or a stem cell or donor lymphocyte infusion donor (not recorded which). It is not recorded whose cells these are; they may come from a transplant donor. This chain joins TRBV24-1 and TRBJ1-5; 7 bases match TRBD1. The CDR3 loop reads CATGGQSNQPQHF. CDR3 sequence (DNA): TGTGCCACCGGGGGACAGTCCAATCAGCCCCAGCATTTT.